Following are 11 T cell receptor beta chains from one sample sequenced in a study of cytomegalovirus exposure and HLA in healthy donors (dated by TCRdb to about 2017). The library came from the immunoSEQ multiplex PCR assay. For the multiplex PCR, a mixture combining 60 forward primers for TCR Vbeta segments and 13 reverse primers for TCR Jbeta segments was used. TCRdb took this table from immuneACCESS and kept in-frame rearrangements with V and J called. Such tables lack part of the clones; where checked against another copy, unresolved V genes explain under half of the gap, and the rest is unexplained. Present in this sample are about 160,000 clones, over 60% of which were seen just once. The ten largest clones represent 2.8% of the sample. The material sequenced was PBMCs. These receptors all come from a woman aged 25 to 39 in good health and CMV-seronegative.

This chain links TRBV12-5 with TRBJ1-6; TRBD1 might be the D (5 bases). The germline V gene has CDR1 LGHNT and CDR2 FRNRAP. Deletions cut 1 base from V and 15 bases from J, with 13 bases between. This CDR3 spans 13 amino acids. The CDR3: CASGLDRSAILHF. CDR3 nucleotide sequence: TGTGCTAGTGGTTTGGACAGGTCAGCCATCCTCCACTTT.

This chain connects TRBV10-3 to TRBJ2-7, with 8 nucleotides matching TRBD1. The V gene end was trimmed by 4 bases and the J gene end by 1 base; junction bases not matched to a gene: 9. Germline V lookup: CDR1 ENHRY, CDR2 SYGVKD. The CDR3 has 16 amino acids. In DNA form, the CDR3 reads TGTGCCATCAGTGCGACAGGACAGGGCATTTCCTACGAGCAGTACTTC. Protein sequence: CAISATGQGISYEQYF.

This clone came up a few times. This chain links TRBV6-1 with TRBJ1-1; D possibly corresponds to TRBD1 (5 bases). The CDR3 totals 15 residues. Trimming left V 2 bases short and J 4 bases short, with 14 bases between. Germline V CDR1 and CDR2: MNHNS, SASEGT. As DNA, the CDR3 is TGTGCCAGCAGTGAAATAGGCAGGAGGGGCACTGAAGCTTTCTTT. Amino acid sequence: CASSEIGRRGTEAFF.

This chain links TRBV19 with TRBJ2-2; D gene ambiguous. V dropped 7 bases and J dropped 0 bases, with 9 bases sitting between them. Germline assignment: CDR1 LNHDA and CDR2 SQIVND (reference sequence). The CDR3 covers 14 residues. In nucleotides, the CDR3 is TGTGCCAGTATAGAGGCTTCGAACACCGGGGAGCTGTTTTTT. It translates to CASIEASNTGELFF.

Here the CDR3 reads CASLASGSLNYNEQFF. In DNA, the CDR3 is TGTGCCAGCCTGGCTAGCGGGTCCCTAAACTACAATGAGCAGTTCTTC. V usage is TRBV7-2 and J usage is TRBJ2-1; 8 bases agree with TRBD2. V shed 8 bases and J 3 bases; nucleotides not matched to a gene: 12. The germline CDR1 and CDR2 sequences are SGHTA and FQGNSA. CDR3 length: 16 residues.

The J gene is TRBJ2-7, the V gene TRBV29-1, with D possibly TRBD2 on 6 matching bases. Germline V gives CDR1 SQVTM, CDR2 ANQGSEA. Trimming cost V 6 bases and J 7 bases, with 16 bases left between them. The CDR3 spans 12 residues. CDR3 sequence reads: CSVPVGGREQYF. The CDR3 coding sequence is TGCAGCGTCCCAGTTGGAGGGCGGGAGCAGTACTTC.

The table lists this clone with a count of one. The rearrangement uses TRBV15 and TRBJ2-7; 7 bases match TRBD2. The junction had 8 bases not matched to a gene; V was cut back by 0 bases and J by 6 bases. The CDR3 spans 15 residues. CDR1 is LNHNV and CDR2 is YYDKDF in the germline V gene (reference sequence). The CDR3 loop reads CATSRDWGGSFEQYF. Written as DNA, the CDR3 is TGTGCCACCAGCAGAGATTGGGGCGGGAGTTTCGAGCAGTACTTC.

The J gene is TRBJ1-1, the V gene TRBV7-2; D not resolved. The CDR3 runs 14 residues. The V end lost 5 bases, the J end lost 0 bases, and 10 bases lay between the germline ends. Germline V lookup: CDR1 SGHTA, CDR2 FQGNSA. CDR3 sequence: CASSAGSLNTEAFF. As DNA, the CDR3 is TGTGCCAGCAGCGCCGGGTCCCTGAACACTGAAGCTTTCTTT.

The chain joins TRBV28 to TRBJ2-7; tentative D call: TRBD2 (6 bases). This CDR3 spans 15 amino acids. Germline V lookup: CDR1 MDHEN, CDR2 SYDVKM. V lost 6 bases to trimming and J lost 0 bases, with 15 bases between them. DNA for the CDR3: TGTGCCAGCAGAACCGGAGGGGCGGGCTCCTACGAGCAGTACTTC. Residues: CASRTGGAGSYEQYF.

The rearrangement joins TRBV7-9 to TRBJ2-1, with TRBD2 matching over 9 bases. This CDR3 comprises 15 residues. With V trimmed by 5 bases and J by 4 bases, 6 bases remained unmatched. The germline V gene encodes CDR1 SEHNR and CDR2 FQNEAQ (reference sequence). CDR3 sequence (DNA): TGTGCCAGCAGCCTGCGGACTAGCGAATACAATGAGCAGTTCTTC. Its translation: CASSLRTSEYNEQFF.

The rearrangement joins TRBV28 to TRBJ2-7; possibly TRBD2 for D (5 bases). V lost 5 bases and J 2 bases, leaving 7 bases between the germline ends. The CDR3 has 12 amino acids. Germline lookup yields CDR1 MDHEN and CDR2 SYDVKM. In nucleotides, the CDR3 is TGTGCCAGCAGTCAGAGGGCCTACGAGCAGTACTTC. Translating gives CASSQRAYEQYF. The whole variable domain, filled in from reference TRBV28 and TRBJ2-7, reads DVKVTQSSRYLVKRTGEKVFLECVQDMDHENMFWYRQDPGLGLRLIYFSYDVKMKEKGDIPEGYSVSREKKERFSLILESASTNQTSMYLCASSQRAYEQYFGPGTRLTVT.